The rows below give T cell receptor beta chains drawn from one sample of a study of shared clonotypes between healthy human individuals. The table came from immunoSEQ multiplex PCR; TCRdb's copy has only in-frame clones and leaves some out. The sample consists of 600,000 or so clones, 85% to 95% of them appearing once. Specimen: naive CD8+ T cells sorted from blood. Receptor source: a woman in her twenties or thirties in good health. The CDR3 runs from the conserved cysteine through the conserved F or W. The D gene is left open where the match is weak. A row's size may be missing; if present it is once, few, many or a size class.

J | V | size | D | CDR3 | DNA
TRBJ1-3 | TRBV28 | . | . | CASRNTYSGNTIYF | TGTGCCAGCAGGAACACATACTCTGGAAACACCATATATTTT
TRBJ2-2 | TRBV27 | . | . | CASSLLATTGELFF | TGTGCCAGCAGTTTATTAGCGACGACCGGGGAGCTGTTTTTT
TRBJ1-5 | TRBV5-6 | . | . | CASSFSQDLSNQPQHF | TGTGCCAGCAGCTTCTCACAGGATCTGAGCAATCAGCCCCAGCATTTT
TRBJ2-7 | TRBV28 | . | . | CASSFAYEQYF | TGTGCCAGCAGTTTCGCCTACGAGCAGTACTTC
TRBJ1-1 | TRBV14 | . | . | CASSLTSGTEAFF | TGTGCCAGCAGCCTAACTTCCGGGACAGAAGCTTTCTTT
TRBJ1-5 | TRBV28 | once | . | CASSPIGASQPQHF | TGTGCCAGCAGTCCCATCGGGGCTAGTCAGCCCCAGCATTTT
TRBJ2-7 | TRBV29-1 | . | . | CSGTYGYEQYF | TGCAGCGGAACATACGGCTACGAGCAGTACTTC
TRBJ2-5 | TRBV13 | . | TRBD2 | CASSRTSGSTWETQYF | TGTGCCAGCAGCCGGACTAGCGGGAGTACTTGGGAGACCCAGTACTTC
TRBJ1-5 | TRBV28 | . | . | CASGPQGLSNQPQHF | TGTGCCAGCGGCCCGCAGGGTCTTAGCAATCAGCCCCAGCATTTT
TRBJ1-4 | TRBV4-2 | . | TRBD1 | CASSQSYRGGGEKLFF | TGTGCCAGCAGCCAAAGCTACAGGGGGGGCGGCGAAAAACTGTTTTTT
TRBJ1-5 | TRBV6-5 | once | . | CASRPDSLNQPQHF | TGTGCCAGCAGGCCCGACAGTCTCAATCAGCCCCAGCATTTT
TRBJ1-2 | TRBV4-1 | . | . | CASSQAGARGNYGYTF | TGCGCCAGCAGCCAAGCTGGCGCCAGGGGAAACTATGGCTACACCTTC
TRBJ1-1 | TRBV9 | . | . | CASSNWGNTEAFF | TGTGCCAGCAGCAACTGGGGGAACACTGAAGCTTTCTTT
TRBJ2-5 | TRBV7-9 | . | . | CASSSEGQETQYF | TGTGCCAGCAGCTCGGAGGGACAAGAGACCCAGTACTTC
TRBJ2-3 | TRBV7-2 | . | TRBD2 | CASIRVRLAGAPSTDTQYF | TGTGCCAGCATCCGAGTGAGACTAGCGGGAGCCCCGAGCACAGATACGCAGTATTTT
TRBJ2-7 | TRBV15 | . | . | CATSDRTAYEQYF | TGTGCCACCAGCGACAGGACAGCCTACGAGCAGTACTTC
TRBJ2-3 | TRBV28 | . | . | CASSGASGMSTDTQYF | TGTGCCAGCAGTGGTGCTTCGGGGATGAGCACAGATACGCAGTATTTT
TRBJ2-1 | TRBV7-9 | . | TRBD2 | CASSLASGTYNEQFF | TGTGCCAGCAGCTTAGCCAGCGGGACCTACAATGAGCAGTTCTTC
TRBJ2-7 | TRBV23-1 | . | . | CASSHSGPRVVEQYF | TGCGCCAGCAGTCACTCTGGCCCGCGGGTCGTCGAGCAGTACTTC
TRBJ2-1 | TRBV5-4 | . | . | CASSLTGAYEQFF | TGTGCCAGCAGCTTGACGGGAGCCTATGAGCAGTTCTTC
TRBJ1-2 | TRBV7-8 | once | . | CASSLGPDYGYTF | TGTGCCAGCAGCTTAGGCCCCGATTATGGCTACACCTTC
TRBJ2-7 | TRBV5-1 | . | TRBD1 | CASSLTGTGLEQYF | TGCGCCAGCAGCTTAACCGGGACAGGGCTCGAGCAGTACTTC
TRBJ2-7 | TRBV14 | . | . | CASSLWAGGRSYEQYF | TGTGCCAGCAGCCTTTGGGCCGGGGGCCGATCCTACGAGCAGTACTTC
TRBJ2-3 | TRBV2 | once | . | CASSEIAAFDTQYF | TGTGCCAGCAGTGAGATAGCGGCCTTTGATACGCAGTATTTT
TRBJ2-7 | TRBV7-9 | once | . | CASSTLARYTYEQYF | TGTGCCAGCAGCACTCTAGCGAGATATACCTACGAGCAGTACTTC
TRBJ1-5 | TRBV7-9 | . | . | CASSPQGGSNQPQHF | TGTGCCAGCAGCCCACAGGGCGGTAGCAATCAGCCCCAGCATTTT
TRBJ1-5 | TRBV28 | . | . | CASSSLSYQPQHF | TGTGCCAGCAGTTCTCTGTCTTATCAGCCCCAGCATTTT
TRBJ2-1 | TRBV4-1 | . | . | CASSQGGSSYNEQFF | TGCGCCAGCAGCCAAGGAGGGAGCTCCTACAATGAGCAGTTCTTC
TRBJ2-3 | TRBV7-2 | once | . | CASTDKSRAYTDTQYF | TGTGCCAGCACTGATAAAAGTCGCGCATACACAGATACGCAGTATTTT
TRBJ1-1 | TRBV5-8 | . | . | CASSSAGMNTEAFF | TGTGCCAGCAGCTCCGCAGGGATGAACACTGAAGCTTTCTTT
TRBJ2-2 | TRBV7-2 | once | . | CASSLLLNTGELFF | TGTGCCAGCAGCTTACTTCTAAACACCGGGGAGCTGTTTTTT
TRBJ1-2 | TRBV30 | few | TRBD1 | CACTGTAGGYTF | TGTGCCTGTACCGGGACAGCGGGTGGCTACACCTTC
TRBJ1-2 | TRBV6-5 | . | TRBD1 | CASRPQGQYGYTF | TGTGCCAGCAGACCACAGGGGCAGTATGGCTACACCTTC
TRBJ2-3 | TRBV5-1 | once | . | CASSSQDHSTDTQYF | TGCGCCAGCAGCTCCCAAGATCACAGCACAGATACGCAGTATTTT
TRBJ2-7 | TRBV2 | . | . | CASTLSGYEQYF | TGTGCCAGCACCTTGAGTGGGTACGAGCAGTACTTC
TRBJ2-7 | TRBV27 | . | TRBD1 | CASSPGTGGWGYEQYF | TGTGCCAGCAGCCCCGGGACAGGGGGCTGGGGGTACGAGCAGTACTTC
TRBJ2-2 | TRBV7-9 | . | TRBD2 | CASSLPPSGGGELFF | TGTGCCAGCAGCCTACCCCCTAGCGGGGGCGGGGAGCTGTTTTTT
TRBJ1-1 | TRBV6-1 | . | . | CASSEEGRPAFF | TGTGCCAGCAGTGAAGAGGGGCGGCCAGCTTTCTTT
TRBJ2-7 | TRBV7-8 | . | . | CASSLAREQYF | TGTGCCAGCAGCTTAGCGAGGGAGCAGTACTTC
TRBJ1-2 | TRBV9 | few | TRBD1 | CASSGWRDRGGYGYTF | TGTGCCAGCAGCGGCTGGCGGGACAGGGGTGGTTATGGCTACACCTTC
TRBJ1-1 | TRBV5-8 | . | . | CASSLRQHYTEAFF | TGTGCCAGCAGCTTGAGACAGCATTACACTGAAGCTTTCTTT
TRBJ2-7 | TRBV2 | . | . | CASSATGTYEQYF | TGTGCCAGCAGTGCAACAGGAACCTACGAGCAGTACTTC
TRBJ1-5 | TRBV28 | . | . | CASSLYPDHQPQHF | TGTGCCAGCAGTTTATATCCCGACCATCAGCCCCAGCATTTT
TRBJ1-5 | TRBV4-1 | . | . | CASSQDPGTFSQPQHF | TGCGCCAGCAGCCAAGATCCCGGGACGTTTTCTCAGCCCCAGCATTTT
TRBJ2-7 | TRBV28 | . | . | CASSLGTLRGVVYEQYF | TGTGCCAGCAGTTTAGGGACTTTAAGAGGAGTGGTTTACGAGCAGTACTTC
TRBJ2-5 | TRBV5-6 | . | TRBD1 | CASSFRQGRKTQYF | TGTGCCAGCAGCTTTCGACAGGGAAGGAAGACCCAGTACTTC
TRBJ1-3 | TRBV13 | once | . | CASSLRDSGNTIYF | TGTGCCAGCAGCCTCAGGGACTCTGGAAACACCATATATTTT
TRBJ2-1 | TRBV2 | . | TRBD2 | CASSVLAGTSNGNEQFF | TGTGCCAGCAGTGTGCTAGCGGGAACGTCCAACGGCAATGAGCAGTTCTTC
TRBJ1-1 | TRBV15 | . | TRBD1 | CATSGGTGGAGEAFF | TGTGCCACCAGCGGCGGGACAGGGGGCGCGGGTGAAGCTTTCTTT
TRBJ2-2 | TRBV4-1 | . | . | CASSQDPGSNTGELFF | TGCGCCAGCAGCCAAGACCCGGGGTCGAACACCGGGGAGCTGTTTTTT
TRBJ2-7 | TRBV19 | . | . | CASSIGGLYYEQYF | TGTGCCAGTAGTATAGGAGGATTATACTACGAGCAGTACTTC
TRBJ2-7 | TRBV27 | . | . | CASSFLGASYEQYF | TGTGCCAGCAGTTTTCTTGGAGCGTCCTACGAGCAGTACTTC
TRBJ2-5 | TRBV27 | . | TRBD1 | CASSLWAGGFETQYF | TGTGCCAGCAGTTTATGGGCAGGGGGATTTGAGACCCAGTACTTC